This T cell receptor (beta chain) was sequenced for a study of blood T cell repertoires in COVID-19. Trimming at V came to 7 bases and at J to 8 bases, leaving 9 bases not matched to a gene. In germline, CDR1 is SGHRS, CDR2 YFSETQ. The length of the CDR3 is 14 residues. The repertoire was sequenced with immunoSEQ multiplex PCR; TCRdb's copy has only in-frame clones and lacks some. The repertoire includes around 15,000 clones, 83% of them detected once, and around 15% sits in the top ten. The chain couples TRBV5-1 to TRBJ1-3, with 10 bases lining up with TRBD1. The material sequenced was peripheral blood. The source of this sequence is a man between 40 and 49 years old with active or convalescent COVID-19. The chain's CDR3 is CASRQGAYEDTIYF. The CDR3 nucleotides are TGCGCCAGCCGACAGGGGGCGTATGAAGACACCATATATTTT.